What follows are 25 T cell receptor beta chains derived from one specimen sequenced in a study of T cell changes during pregnancy in multiple sclerosis. Sequenced by immunoSEQ multiplex PCR; TCRdb stores in-frame clones only, minus some. The sample contains approximately 37,000 clones, approximately 89% of which appear only once. The source was CD4+ T cells from peripheral blood mononuclear cells, collected in the first trimester of pregnancy. All receptors come from a female donor with multiple sclerosis, enrolled in a pregnancy study.

V gene TRBV14 combines with J gene TRBJ2-7; TRBD2 agrees at 7 bases. With V trimmed by 3 bases and J by 2 bases, 4 bases remained unmatched. Germline-derived CDR1 and CDR2 are SGHDN and FVKESK. There are 14 residues in the CDR3. CDR3 DNA: TGTGCCAGCAGCCAGAGCGGGATAACCTACGAGCAGTACTTC. Translating it yields CASSQSGITYEQYF.

The V gene is TRBV7-8, the J gene TRBJ1-3, with 7 bases identical to TRBD1. Unmatched junction bases numbered 13, after V lost 2 bases and J lost 0 bases. Germline V CDR1 and CDR2: SGHVS, FQNEAQ. The length of the CDR3 is 19 residues. The CDR3: CASSLTREQGSYSGNTIYF. In DNA, the CDR3 is TGTGCCAGCAGCTTAACGAGGGAACAGGGGTCATACTCTGGAAACACCATATATTTT.

The chain uses TRBV28 and TRBJ2-7; 7 positions agree with TRBD2. Unmatched junction bases numbered 17, after V lost 2 bases and J lost 4 bases. The CDR3 is 18 residues long. The germline V gene has CDR1 MDHEN and CDR2 SYDVKM. CDR3 protein: CASSLGAGGSWFYYEQYF. DNA for the CDR3: TGTGCCAGCAGTTTAGGGGCCGGCGGGAGCTGGTTCTATTACGAGCAGTACTTC. Drawing the rest from reference TRBV28 and TRBJ2-7, the complete variable domain is DVKVTQSSRYLVKRTGEKVFLECVQDMDHENMFWYRQDPGLGLRLIYFSYDVKMKEKGDIPEGYSVSREKKERFSLILESASTNQTSMYLCASSLGAGGSWFYYEQYFGPGTRLTVT.

The chain uses TRBV11-2 and TRBJ1-1; 7 bases align to TRBD1. The CDR3 totals 12 residues. Trimming took 6 bases from V and 8 from J; bases not matched to a gene: 6. Germline V CDR1 and CDR2: SGHAT, FQNNGV. The CDR3 loop reads CASSRQGREAFF. CDR3 nucleotide sequence: TGTGCCAGCAGTAGACAGGGACGAGAAGCTTTCTTT.

The CDR3 DNA follows: TGCGCCAGCAGCCCTACAGGGAACACTGAAGCTTTCTTT. This gives the protein CASSPTGNTEAFF. The chain has TRBV5-1 and TRBJ1-1, with a possible D match to TRBD1 (5 bases). The CDR3 has 13 amino acids. Germline V gives CDR1 SGHRS, CDR2 YFSETQ. V lost 4 bases and J lost 1, with 8 bases in between.

The chain carries TRBV2 and TRBJ2-1, with 9 bases identical to TRBD2. Per the germline V gene, CDR1 is SNHLY and CDR2 is FYNNEI. The CDR3 runs 15 residues. V shed 6 bases, J shed 7 bases, and the junction held 10 bases outside the gene matches. The CDR3 sequence is CASRPTSGGPNEQFF. The CDR3 DNA reads as TGTGCCAGCAGGCCGACTAGCGGAGGACCAAATGAGCAGTTCTTC.

J is TRBJ1-2 and V is TRBV28; 12 nucleotides align to TRBD1. CDR1 MDHEN and CDR2 SYDVKM come from the germline V gene. The V segment lost 2 bases and the J segment 3 bases; nucleotides outside the gene matches: 13. The CDR3 runs to 19 residues. The CDR3 coding sequence is TGTGCCAGCAGTTTACCAAACCCATGGGGACAGGGGGCAGACTATGGCTACACCTTC. It translates to CASSLPNPWGQGADYGYTF.

The J gene is TRBJ1-1, the V gene TRBV23-1, with no clear D. TRBV23-1 is designated an ORF whose function remains uncertain. The CDR3 extends over 14 amino acids. V gave up 0 bases and J gave up 6 bases, with 11 bases separating them. The CDR3 nucleotides are TGCGCCAGCAGTCAATCGTCGTCAGGTGCTGAAGCTTTCTTT. Protein product: CASSQSSSGAEAFF.

The chain combines TRBV6-5 with TRBJ2-2; tentative D call: TRBD2 (6 bases). CDR3 length equals 15 residues. Germline CDR1 and CDR2: MNHEY and SVGAGI. Trimming cost V 5 bases and J 0 bases, with 10 bases left between them. For the CDR3, the DNA is TGTGCCAGCAGTCCGTGGGGGGCGAACACCGGGGAGCTGTTTTTT. Protein product: CASSPWGANTGELFF.

V usage is TRBV28 and J usage is TRBJ1-2; 9 bases align to TRBD1. Germline V gene sequence: CDR1 MDHEN, CDR2 SYDVKM. The length of the CDR3 is 14 residues. J lost 4 bases, V lost 5 bases, and 5 bases had no gene match. Here the CDR3 reads CASSQGQGAYGYTF. CDR3 bases: TGTGCCAGCAGTCAGGGACAGGGAGCCTATGGCTACACCTTC.

The gene calls are TRBV7-2 and TRBJ2-1, with D tentatively TRBD2 (5 bases). Trimming pared 5 bases from V and 3 bases from J, leaving 8 bases between. The germline V gene encodes CDR1 SGHTA and CDR2 FQGNSA. This CDR3 region has 13 residues. CDR3 nucleotide sequence: TGTGCCAGCAGCCGCGGACTCTACAATGAGCAGTTCTTC. Translating it yields CASSRGLYNEQFF.

The chain is built from TRBV6-1 and TRBJ1-5, with 9 nucleotides matching TRBD1. The length of the CDR3 is 13 residues. Germline V gene data show CDR1 as MNHNS and CDR2 as SASEGT. Trimming took 6 bases from V and 5 from J; bases not matched to a gene: 2. The CDR3 coding sequence is TGTGCCAGCAGGGGACAGGGAGATCAGCCCCAGCATTTT. This sequence encodes CASRGQGDQPQHF.

This clone showed up just a few times. The chain recombines TRBV13 with TRBJ2-1; unclear D gene. The CDR3 length is 16 residues. Germline-derived CDR1 and CDR2 are PRHDT and FYEKMQ (reference sequence). Trimming took off 0 bases at V and 3 bases at J, with 12 bases between the two ends. CDR3 coding DNA: TGTGCCAGCAGCTTAGGGGGCCTTGGTAGCTACAATGAGCAGTTCTTC. It translates to CASSLGGLGSYNEQFF. Full variable domain (rest looked up from reference TRBV13 and TRBJ2-1): AAGVIQSPRHLIKEKRETATLKCYPIPRHDTVYWYQQGPGQDPQFLISFYEKMQSDKGSIPDRFSAQQFSDYHSELNMSSLELGDSALYFCASSLGGLGSYNEQFFGPGTRLTVL.

The chain joins TRBV11-2 to TRBJ2-1; 7 bases are a match to TRBD2. Germline CDR1 and CDR2: SGHAT and FQNNGV. Trimming removed 1 base from V and 8 bases from J; junction bases left unmatched: 2. The CDR3 has 13 amino acids. The CDR3 region is CASSLGLAHEQFF. CDR3 nucleotide sequence: TGTGCCAGCAGCTTAGGACTAGCCCATGAGCAGTTCTTC. Using reference TRBV11-2 and TRBJ2-1 for the parts outside the CDR3, the full variable domain is EAGVAQSPRYKIIEKRQSVAFWCNPISGHATLYWYQQILGQGPKLLIQFQNNGVVDDSQLPKDRFSAERLKGVDSTLKIQPAKLEDSAVYLCASSLGLAHEQFFGPGTRLTVL.

The chain uses TRBV19 and TRBJ2-7; no definite D call. This CDR3 spans 13 amino acids. CDR1 and CDR2 (germline): LNHDA, SQIVND (reference sequence). Trimming took 3 bases from V and 6 from J, leaving 12 bases between them. The CDR3 is CASSIGLRSEQYF. In DNA, the CDR3 is TGTGCCAGTAGTATCGGTCTGAGGAGCGAGCAGTACTTC.

This chain uses TRBV14 with TRBJ2-7; D might be TRBD2 (6 bases). V lost 5 bases to trimming and J lost 4 bases, with 15 bases between them. Germline lookup yields CDR1 SGHDN and CDR2 FVKESK. The CDR3 has 14 residues. CDR3 amino acids: CASSSGTSGYEQYF. The CDR3 DNA follows: TGTGCCAGCAGCTCCGGGACTTCTGGATACGAGCAGTACTTC.

The V and J genes are TRBV19 and TRBJ1-1; D is ambiguous. The CDR3 spans 16 residues. Trimming took off 6 bases at V and 0 bases at J, with 17 bases between the two ends. From germline, CDR1 is LNHDA and CDR2 SQIVND (reference sequence). CDR3 protein: CASRVWGGQMNTEAFF. Written as DNA, the CDR3 is TGTGCCAGTAGGGTCTGGGGAGGCCAAATGAACACTGAAGCTTTCTTT.

The chain joins TRBV5-4 to TRBJ2-7, with TRBD2 matching 8 bases. Trimming removed 4 bases from V and 0 bases from J; junction bases left unmatched: 3. The germline V gene encodes CDR1 SGHNT and CDR2 YYREEE (reference sequence). The CDR3 contains 14 residues. This CDR3 reads CASSERESSYEQYF. In DNA, the CDR3 is TGTGCCAGCAGCGAGCGGGAGAGCTCCTACGAGCAGTACTTC.

The chain carries TRBV6-5 and TRBJ2-7, with 8 bases fitting TRBD2. With V trimmed by 2 bases and J by 2 bases, 8 bases remained unmatched. CDR1 is MNHEY and CDR2 is SVGAGI in the germline V gene. CDR3 length: 16 residues. The CDR3 reads CASSYGASGSPYEQYF. The CDR3 DNA follows: TGTGCCAGCAGTTACGGGGCTAGCGGGTCTCCCTACGAGCAGTACTTC.

The CDR3 nucleotides read TGTGCCGGGGCAGCCCCAGGAATGATTGCAGAGACCCAGTACTTC. Encoded protein: CAGAAPGMIAETQYF. The chain recombines TRBV30 with TRBJ2-5; D perhaps matches TRBD1 (5 bases). Trimming pared 8 bases from V and 4 bases from J, leaving 23 bases between. From germline, CDR1 is GTSNPN and CDR2 SVGIG (reference sequence). The CDR3 is made up of 15 amino acids.

The chain uses TRBV28 and TRBJ2-7, with 8 bases lining up with TRBD1. CDR3 length: 15 amino acids. Germline CDR1 and CDR2: MDHEN and SYDVKM. The V gene end was trimmed by 6 bases and the J gene end by 7 bases; junction bases not matched to a gene: 14. Written as DNA, the CDR3 is TGTGCCAGCAGCACCAAGGCAGGGGGCAGGGGGGAGCAGTACTTC. Its protein product is CASSTKAGGRGEQYF.

The J gene is TRBJ2-7, the V gene TRBV9, with TRBD2 matching over 7 bases. Per germline, CDR1 SGDLS and CDR2 YYNGEE. The CDR3 covers 16 residues. V lost 4 bases and J lost 7; bases outside the gene matches: 17. For the CDR3, the DNA is TGTGCCAGCAGCCCAAGAGAGCGGGATCCCTGGGGGGAGCAGTACTTC. Its protein is CASSPRERDPWGEQYF.

The chain combines TRBV29-1 with TRBJ2-1; TRBD2 aligns across 10 bases. Germline V lookup: CDR1 SQVTM, CDR2 ANQGSEA. The CDR3 is made up of 16 amino acids. With V trimmed by 6 bases and J by 4 bases, 12 bases remained unmatched. CDR3 sequence reads: CSVLLAGRVSYNEQFF. The CDR3 bases are TGCAGCGTACTACTAGCGGGAAGGGTTTCATACAATGAGCAGTTCTTC.

The chain couples TRBV7-3 to TRBJ2-2; no clear D gene. This CDR3 contains 15 residues. V lost 6 bases and J lost 0, with 11 bases in between. Germline V CDR1 and CDR2: SGHTA, FQGTGA. CDR3 loop: CASSSGVANTGELFF. CDR3 in DNA: TGTGCCAGCAGTTCAGGCGTCGCGAACACCGGGGAGCTGTTTTTT.

The V call is TRBV10-3, the J call TRBJ2-7; possible D gene TRBD1, 5 bases. Trimming took off 7 bases at V and 7 bases at J, with 17 bases between the two ends. CDR1 is ENHRY, CDR2 SYGVKD, per germline. The CDR3 length is 13 residues. The CDR3 protein is CAIKGSQDGEQYF. In DNA form, the CDR3 reads TGTGCCATCAAGGGGTCCCAGGATGGAGAGCAGTACTTC.